The 7 T cell receptor beta chains reported below all come from one sample, sequenced in a study of T-cell reconstitution after alpha-beta-depleted transplantation in children. As it was prepared, the TCRbeta library received unique molecular identifiers. TCRdb reprocessed the PCR reads via MiXCR and lists one record per CDR3 protein. The data contain a few hundred thousand distinct CDR3 sequences, under 30% of them singletons. The sequences come from PBMCs, mostly from graft donor cells, collected 360 days after TCRalphabeta/CD19-depleted stem cell transplant. These receptors were taken from a female patient aged 2-10 years who had a stem cell transplant for congenital amegakaryocytic thrombocytopenia, so the T cells may come from the graft donor.

This clonotype turned up a few times. CDR3 loop: CSAGAGATDTQYF. Written as DNA, the CDR3 is TGCAGTGCGGGGGCGGGAGCCACAGATACGCAGTATTTT. V gene TRBV20-1 combines with J gene TRBJ2-3; tentative D call: TRBD2 (7 bases). Between the trimmed V and J ends, which lost 6 bases and 2 bases, there was a span of 12 bases. Germline V gene data show CDR1 as DFQATT and CDR2 as SNEGSKA (reference sequence). The CDR3 covers 13 residues.

The chain employs TRBV28 and TRBJ2-7; weak D call: TRBD1 (5 bases). The germline gives CDR1 MDHEN, CDR2 SYDVKM. This CDR3 spans 13 amino acids. The V and J ends lost 6 bases and 7 bases respectively, with 16 bases between them. The CDR3 coding sequence is TGTGCCAGCAGGCCCCGACAGCTTTGGGAGCAGTACTTC. Its translation is CASRPRQLWEQYF.

The CDR3 nucleotides read TGTGCCAGCAGCCGTATGCGAGGAAATGTTGCCGGGGAGCTGTTTTTT. Its protein product is CASSRMRGNVAGELFF. V is TRBV9 and J is TRBJ2-2; D is undetermined. Germline V CDR1 and CDR2: SGDLS, YYNGEE. The CDR3 runs to 16 residues. Trimming left V 4 bases short and J 6 bases short, with 19 bases between. Drawing the rest from reference TRBV9 and TRBJ2-2, the complete variable domain is DSGVTQTPKHLITATGQRVTLRCSPRSGDLSVYWYQQSLDQGLQFLIQYYNGEERAKGNILERFSAQQFPDLHSELNLSSLELGDSALYFCASSRMRGNVAGELFFGEGSRLTVL.

There are a few counts of this clonotype. The chain's CDR3 is CASSGTSGGASEQFF. As DNA, the CDR3 is TGTGCCAGCAGTGGGACTAGCGGGGGGGCTAGTGAGCAGTTCTTC. The chain employs TRBV12-3 or TRBV12-4 and TRBJ2-1, with TRBD2 matching 16 bases. Germline trimming cut 5 bases from V and 9 bases from J; bases unmatched to any gene: 4. This CDR3 contains 15 residues.

V and J are TRBV5-1 and TRBJ1-2; D is undetermined. This CDR3 has 14 amino acids. The V gene lost 8 bases and the J gene lost 4 bases, with 18 bases spanning the gap. Germline V CDR1 and CDR2: SGHRS, YFSETQ. Here the CDR3 reads CASSGNARSYGYTF. DNA for the CDR3: TGCGCCAGTTCCGGGAACGCCAGATCCTATGGCTACACCTTC.

This clonotype was detected many times. V gene TRBV11-2 combines with J gene TRBJ2-5; D gene ambiguous. The length of the CDR3 is 12 residues. V was cut by 5 bases and J by 0 bases, with 4 bases left in between. Germline V gene data show CDR1 as SGHAT and CDR2 as FQNNGV. CDR3 DNA: TGTGCCAGCAGCCCCTACCAAGAGACCCAGTACTTC. Translated: CASSPYQETQYF. Based on the CDR3 plus reference TRBV11-2 and TRBJ2-5, the full variable domain is EAGVAQSPRYKIIEKRQSVAFWCNPISGHATLYWYQQILGQGPKLLIQFQNNGVVDDSQLPKDRFSAERLKGVDSTLKIQPAKLEDSAVYLCASSPYQETQYFGPGTRLLVL.

This clonotype was seen a handful of times. J is TRBJ2-1 and V is TRBV19; TRBD2 might be the D (6 bases). Germline V gives CDR1 LNHDA, CDR2 SQIVND (reference sequence). CDR3 length: 17 residues. V lost 4 bases and J lost 3, with 19 bases in between. The CDR3 region is CASSSTRTGLRYNEQFF. The CDR3 DNA follows: TGTGCCAGTAGTAGCACCCGGACGGGACTCCGCTACAATGAGCAGTTCTTC.